Given below is one T cell receptor beta chain in context. What it binds is unknown. The data belong to a study of T cell responses to AZD1222 COVID-19 vaccine. CDR1 is LGHNA, CDR2 YNFKEQ, per germline. This CDR3 contains 16 residues. V lost 0 bases to trimming and J lost 2 bases; unmatched junction nucleotides: 5. Study-wide findings and caveats: Among spike-specific TCRs, nearly half reportedly target unmutated variant regions. Most donors were white British and more were female, and clonal diversity was possibly underestimated.

The method was immunoSEQ multiplex PCR; TCRdb's version includes in-frame clones alone and lacks a portion of them. Counted here are around 150,000 clones, about 89% occurring once; the ten biggest clones make up over 1%. The sequence was collected from an adult who received the AZD1222 COVID-19 vaccine. V gene TRBV4-2 combines with J gene TRBJ2-7; 9 positions match TRBD2. Sequenced here: peripheral blood, sampled 28 days after the second AZD1222 dose. The CDR3 sequence: CASSQDALAGPYEQYF. The CDR3 region has the DNA TGTGCCAGCAGCCAAGATGCCCTAGCGGGGCCCTACGAGCAGTACTTC.